The 15 T cell receptor beta chains listed next were all sequenced from one sample in a study of PD-1 blockade in classical Hodgkin lymphoma (dated by TCRdb to 2020 to 2021). Reading the label with the study, this specimen's time point is: newly diagnosed, previously untreated cHL patient sample. Library method: the immunoSEQ multiplex PCR assay. In its TCRdb copy, this immuneACCESS table keeps in-frame sequences only and misses some clones. Where compared with another copy, unresolved V genes explain less than half of these, and the others have no known cause. The sample table holds around 26,000 clones, of which roughly 94% were seen once. The top ten constitute under 5% of the sample. The material sequenced was peripheral blood mononuclear cells (PBMCs). All receptors derive from a human donor with classical Hodgkin lymphoma.

The rearrangement uses TRBV5-4 and TRBJ2-1; D is tentatively TRBD1 or TRBD2 (5 bases each). Trimming removed 0 bases from V and 14 bases from J, with 15 bases in between. CDR3 length: 13 amino acids. Germline V lookup: CDR1 SGHNT, CDR2 YYREEE (reference sequence). CDR3: CASSLGGYRSKFF. The DNA for the CDR3 is TGTGCCAGCAGCTTGGGGGGGTACAGAAGCAAGTTCTTC.

The chain is built from TRBV9 and TRBJ2-1, with 9 nucleotides matching TRBD2. The CDR3 runs 16 residues. Trimming took 4 bases from V and 4 from J; bases not matched to a gene: 9. Germline CDR1 is SGDLS and CDR2 is YYNGEE. For the CDR3, the DNA is TGTGCCAGCAGCCCGTCGATGCTAGCGGGGTACAATGAGCAGTTCTTC. Its protein product is CASSPSMLAGYNEQFF.

This clone showed up just a few times. The chain's CDR3 is CASSAGGLQPQHF. As DNA, the CDR3 is TGTGCCAGCAGCGCGGGAGGCCTTCAGCCCCAGCATTTT. The rearrangement links TRBV7-9 to TRBJ1-5; D is unresolved. CDR3 length: 13 amino acids. Germline CDR1 and CDR2: SEHNR and FQNEAQ (reference sequence). V lost 5 bases and J lost 6, with 11 bases in between.

The CDR3 protein is CASSLESLGTQYF. The CDR3 nucleotides read TGTGCCAGCAGCTTAGAAAGTCTTGGTACGCAGTATTTT. The chain combines TRBV11-2 with TRBJ2-3; D remains unclear. Germline-derived CDR1 and CDR2 are SGHAT and FQNNGV. The V end was cut by 0 bases, the J end by 8 bases, with 9 bases between. There are 13 residues in the CDR3.

The chain uses TRBV19 and TRBJ1-2; tentatively, D is TRBD1 (5 bases). V lost 1 base, J lost 5 bases, and 11 bases lay in between. The CDR3 consists of 14 residues. The V gene's germline CDR1 is LNHDA and CDR2 SQIVND (reference sequence). Here the CDR3 reads CASSIAGHTYGYTF. The DNA for the CDR3 is TGTGCCAGTAGTATAGCTGGACATACTTATGGCTACACCTTC.

The genes are TRBV19 and TRBJ1-1; D is undetermined. In germline, CDR1 is LNHDA, CDR2 SQIVND (reference sequence). This CDR3 spans 14 amino acids. Trimming took off 3 bases at V and 8 bases at J, with 16 bases between the two ends. As DNA, the CDR3 is TGTGCCAGTAGTATCGGCGGACGGACGATGGAAGCTTTCTTT. As protein: CASSIGGRTMEAFF.

This clone was recorded once. The rearrangement uses TRBV7-9 and TRBJ1-6; unclear D gene. Trimming took off 4 bases at V and 6 bases at J, with 7 bases between the two ends. The CDR3 is made up of 13 amino acids. From germline, CDR1 is SEHNR and CDR2 FQNEAQ (reference sequence). Here the CDR3 reads CASSSVLNSPLHF. CDR3 DNA sequence: TGTGCCAGCAGCTCCGTCCTTAATTCACCCCTCCACTTT.

CDR3: CASSSPTSGRAIETQYF. The CDR3 nucleotides read TGTGCCAGCAGCTCCCCGACTAGCGGGAGGGCCATCGAGACCCAGTACTTC. This chain connects TRBV7-8 to TRBJ2-5, with 14 bases identical to TRBD2. Trimming removed 4 bases from V and 5 bases from J; junction bases left unmatched: 9. This CDR3 is 17 amino acids long. Per the germline V gene, CDR1 is SGHVS and CDR2 is FQNEAQ.

The chain joins TRBV5-6 to TRBJ1-1; D may be TRBD1 (5 bases). Trimming removed 3 bases from V and 2 bases from J, with 8 bases in between. The CDR3 loop spans 13 amino acids. The germline V gene encodes CDR1 SGHDT and CDR2 YYEEEE. CDR3 amino acids: CASSSTVNTEAFF. The CDR3 coding sequence is TGTGCCAGCAGCTCGACAGTAAACACTGAAGCTTTCTTT.

This clone was counted a few times. In nucleotides, the CDR3 is TGTGCCAGCAGTTACCGACAGACCGGGGAGCTGTTTTTT. This gives the protein CASSYRQTGELFF. The J gene is TRBJ2-2, the V gene TRBV6-5; tentative D call: TRBD1 (5 bases). The CDR3 covers 13 residues. CDR1 MNHEY and CDR2 SVGAGI come from the germline V gene. Deletions cut 2 bases from V and 5 bases from J, with 6 bases between.

J is TRBJ2-7 and V is TRBV7-8; TRBD2 aligns across 10 bases. After removal of 0 bases from V and 2 bases from J, the junction contained 7 bases not matched to a gene. CDR1 and CDR2 from the germline V gene are SGHVS and FQNEAQ. There are 17 residues in the CDR3. In nucleotides, the CDR3 is TGTGCCAGCAGCTTAGCAACGGGAGCGGGAGGGCCCTACGAGCAGTACTTC. The encoded protein is CASSLATGAGGPYEQYF.

The rearrangement joins TRBV5-1 to TRBJ2-5; unclear D gene. V was cut by 1 base and J by 4 bases, with 11 bases left in between. This CDR3 has 14 amino acids. CDR1 is SGHRS and CDR2 is YFSETQ in the germline V gene. The CDR3, as DNA: TGCGCCAGCAGCTTGACGGGTGCGTCAGAGACCCAGTACTTC. Translated: CASSLTGASETQYF.

This clone showed up just a few times. The chain links TRBV27 to TRBJ2-7; 7 bases line up with TRBD2. Per the germline V gene, CDR1 is MNHEY and CDR2 is SMNVEV (reference sequence). J was trimmed by 4 bases and V by 2 bases; bases with no gene match: 8. CDR3 length: 15 amino acids. DNA for the CDR3: TGTGCCAGCAGTTTAGGGTCTAGCGGATTATACGAGCAGTACTTC. Residues: CASSLGSSGLYEQYF.

This clone was counted once. The chain links TRBV28 to TRBJ2-5; D ambiguous. V was shortened by 4 bases and J by 1 base, with 4 bases between the two germline ends. Germline-derived CDR1 and CDR2 are MDHEN and SYDVKM. The CDR3 has 12 amino acids. CDR3 sequence: CASSSIQETQYF. CDR3 nucleotide sequence: TGTGCCAGCAGTTCCATCCAAGAGACCCAGTACTTC.

V and J are TRBV30 and TRBJ1-1; 7 positions match TRBD1. Germline V gives CDR1 GTSNPN, CDR2 SVGIG (reference sequence). The CDR3 sequence is 12 residues long. The CDR3 spells CAADREGTEAFF. CDR3 DNA: TGTGCTGCCGACAGGGAGGGCACTGAAGCTTTCTTT.